The sequence of this T cell receptor beta chain was determined in a study of OX40 agonist ivuxolimab in advanced cancers. Study-level information: With a range of 23 to 79, age averaged roughly 60 years, and 75% to 90% were male.

V lost 0 bases to trimming and J lost 3 bases, with 13 bases between them. This CDR3 contains 16 residues. CDR1 is MNHEY and CDR2 is SVGAGI in the germline V gene. With respect to this clone: Its antigen is as yet unknown.

Generated by immunoSEQ multiplex PCR, the TCRdb table keeps only in-frame clones and is missing some. The table has tens of thousands of clones, around 80% seen once. Study-wide points: CD4+ and CD8+ blood T cells expanded clonally by week 6 at 0.1 to 3.0 mg/kg. Partial responders treated at 0.1-3.0 mg/kg exhibited clonal expansion among the lowest measured.

The source material was CD4+ or CD8+ T cells sorted from blood, sampled in a trial of the OX40 agonist ivuxolimab. The TCR sequence derives from an adult with an advanced solid tumor such as melanoma, head and neck, liver or kidney cancer. The rearrangement links TRBV6-5 to TRBJ2-3; D call uncertain. DNA for the CDR3: TGTGCCAGCAGTTACTCGGGCTACCCCGAGACAGATACGCAGTATTTT. This translates into CASSYSGYPETDTQYF.